This TCR beta chain originates from a study of blood T cells in healthy people across ages. The study recruited healthy Caucasian donors from Russia who were aged about 6 to 90. Total RNA extracted from each sample amounted to at least 5.5 micrograms. Combining a sample-barcoded 5' primer with a J-beta primer mix, a second PCR ran for roughly 7 to 11 cycles. Each cDNA molecule carried a tag from a template-switch adaptor that contained 12 random nucleotides. MiXCR, run by TCRdb on the 5' RACE reads, gives a single entry per CDR3 protein. The table lists about 700,000 distinct CDR3 sequences, about 34% of them singletons, with 15% in the top ten. This clonotype originated in a woman older than 75 in good health. The sample was blood.

CDR3 DNA sequence: TGCAGTGCTAGAGATCATCGAGCGGGGAGCGCCGGGGAGCTGTTTTTT. It is translated as CSARDHRAGSAGELFF. The V gene is TRBV20-1, the J gene TRBJ2-2; 7 bases are shared with TRBD2. This CDR3 is 16 amino acids long. The J segment lost 6 bases and the V segment lost 0 bases, leaving 10 bases of the junction unmatched. The V gene's germline CDR1 is DFQATT and CDR2 SNEGSKA (reference sequence).